This T cell receptor beta chain is from a study of technical replicates of blood from several donors. About this clone: This specimen includes other DNA sequences encoding the same CDR3.

Germline assignment: CDR1 SGHRS and CDR2 YFSETQ. Germline trimming cut 0 bases from V and 1 base from J; bases unmatched to any gene: 5. This CDR3 spans 17 amino acids. Method: immunoSEQ multiplex PCR; TCRdb's copy keeps in-frame clones and lacks some. The table has 50,000 to 70,000 clones, 85% to 95% seen once; the top ten hold approximately 4%. The receptor's source is a human donor in good health. Some clones in this sample may be carry-over from other donors' samples. V is TRBV5-1 and J is TRBJ2-3; 10 nucleotides align to TRBD2. Sequencing was performed on PBMCs. CDR3: CASSLGPSGGGTDTQYF. CDR3 bases: TGCGCCAGCAGCTTGGGTCCCAGCGGGGGGGGCACAGATACGCAGTATTTT.